Following are 18 T cell receptor beta chains from one sample sequenced in a study of shared clonotypes between healthy human individuals. Only CD45RO-negative cells positively selected for CCR7 counted as naive CD8 cells, so terminally differentiated effector memory CD45RA+ cells were excluded. Assay used: immunoSEQ multiplex PCR; TCRdb lists only in-frame clones, some missing. The sample has around 1.9 million clones; about 93% are singletons. Sequenced: naive CD8+ T cells from PBMCs. The origin of the receptors is a man younger than 35 in good health. Some clones in this sample may be carry-over from other donors' samples.

The chain combines TRBV5-1 with TRBJ1-4; no definite D call. Germline loops: CDR1 SGHRS, CDR2 YFSETQ. The V gene lost 2 bases and the J gene lost 8 bases, with 13 bases spanning the gap. The length of the CDR3 is 14 residues. This CDR3 is CASSFSGPVEKLFF. The CDR3 region has the DNA TGCGCCAGCAGCTTCAGTGGTCCGGTCGAAAAACTGTTTTTT.

This rearrangement joins TRBV15 to TRBJ2-7; 9 bases are shared with TRBD1. Germline V gene sequence: CDR1 LNHNV, CDR2 YYDKDF (reference sequence). V shed 3 bases, J shed 5 bases, and the junction held 2 bases outside the gene matches. CDR3 length equals 13 residues. CDR3 DNA sequence: TGTGCCACCAGCAGCCGGGACAGGGACGAGCAGTACTTC. Protein: CATSSRDRDEQYF.

V is TRBV25-1 and J is TRBJ2-1, with 11 nucleotides matching TRBD2. Germline V gene data show CDR1 as MGHDK and CDR2 as SYGVNS. With V trimmed by 8 bases and J by 7 bases, 7 bases remained unmatched. CDR3 length equals 14 residues. CDR3 coding DNA: TGTGCCAGCTCTAGTAGCGGGAGGGGGAATGAGCAGTTCTTC. It encodes CASSSSGRGNEQFF.

The rearrangement links TRBV27 to TRBJ2-1; TRBD2 is a possible D gene (5 bases). Trimming cost V 5 bases and J 4 bases, with 18 bases left between them. CDR1 and CDR2 from the germline V gene are MNHEY and SMNVEV (reference sequence). The CDR3 has 16 residues. CDR3 nucleotide sequence: TGTGCCAGCAGTCCACCTAAGTGGGAGCTTTACAATGAGCAGTTCTTC. It translates to CASSPPKWELYNEQFF.

The CDR3 DNA follows: TGTGCCAGCAGCTTAGTTGCGGGAGGTGGAGATACGCAGTATTTT. Protein product: CASSLVAGGGDTQYF. This rearrangement joins TRBV7-8 to TRBJ2-3; 8 bases match TRBD2. Germline CDR1 SGHVS, CDR2 FQNEAQ. J lost 5 bases, V lost 1 base, and 5 bases had no gene match. This CDR3 contains 15 residues.

This rearrangement joins TRBV12-5 to TRBJ2-2; 8 nucleotides align to TRBD1. Trimming removed 5 bases from V and 4 bases from J; junction bases left unmatched: 9. Germline lookup yields CDR1 LGHNT and CDR2 FRNRAP. This CDR3 spans 16 amino acids. The CDR3 loop is CASGRSGGFSTGELFF. The CDR3 DNA sequence: TGTGCTAGTGGTCGCTCAGGGGGCTTTAGCACCGGGGAGCTGTTTTTT. Full variable domain (remainder filled in from reference TRBV12-5 and TRBJ2-2): DARVTQTPRHKVTEMGQEVTMRCQPILGHNTVFWYRQTMMQGLELLAYFRNRAPLDDSGMPKDRFSAEMPDATLATLKIQPSEPRDSAVYFCASGRSGGFSTGELFFGEGSRLTVL.

Details on this clone: The same CDR3 can be traced to other DNA sequences in this sample. V usage is TRBV9 and J usage is TRBJ2-7; TRBD2 is a possible D gene (5 bases). V gave up 4 bases and J gave up 2 bases, with 10 bases separating them. There are 13 residues in the CDR3. Germline V lookup: CDR1 SGDLS, CDR2 YYNGEE. This CDR3 is CASSPSGTYEQYF. For the CDR3, the DNA is TGTGCCAGCAGCCCGAGCGGAACCTACGAGCAGTACTTC.

V and J are TRBV5-1 and TRBJ1-1; D is perhaps TRBD1 (5 bases). V was clipped by 4 bases and J by 1 base, with 11 bases between them. The CDR3 totals 14 residues. Per the germline V gene, CDR1 is SGHRS and CDR2 is YFSETQ. The CDR3 DNA is TGCGCCAGCAGCGAGACAGTCAGGAACACTGAAGCTTTCTTT. Amino acids: CASSETVRNTEAFF.

V usage is TRBV6-5 and J usage is TRBJ2-7; 7 bases are shared with TRBD1. There are 16 residues in the CDR3. The junction had 9 bases not matched to a gene; V was cut back by 2 bases and J by 2 bases. The germline CDR1 and CDR2 sequences are MNHEY and SVGAGI. Here the CDR3 reads CASSYGVRGSPYEQYF. CDR3 DNA: TGTGCCAGCAGTTACGGTGTCAGGGGGTCTCCCTACGAGCAGTACTTC.

The chain uses TRBV28 and TRBJ2-5; TRBD2 might be the D (5 bases). The V gene lost 4 bases and the J gene lost 3 bases, with 9 bases spanning the gap. The CDR3 sequence is 13 residues long. Germline values: CDR1 MDHEN, CDR2 SYDVKM. The CDR3 DNA follows: TGTGCCAGCAGTTCCGCGGGTGAAGAGACCCAGTACTTC. This codes for CASSSAGEETQYF. Using reference TRBV28 and TRBJ2-5 for the parts outside the CDR3, the full variable domain is DVKVTQSSRYLVKRTGEKVFLECVQDMDHENMFWYRQDPGLGLRLIYFSYDVKMKEKGDIPEGYSVSREKKERFSLILESASTNQTSMYLCASSSAGEETQYFGPGTRLLVL.

The chain combines TRBV2 with TRBJ2-6, with D perhaps matching TRBD1 or TRBD2 (5 bases each). CDR1 SNHLY and CDR2 FYNNEI come from the germline V gene. CDR3 size: 16 residues. V gave up 10 bases and J gave up 0 bases, with 16 bases separating them. The CDR3 is CANDRDRSSGANVLTF. Here the CDR3 DNA reads TGTGCCAACGACCGGGACCGCAGCTCTGGGGCCAACGTCCTGACTTTC.

V usage is TRBV7-9 and J usage is TRBJ1-5, with a tentative D call TRBD1 (5 bases). V lost 4 bases, J lost 6 bases, and 19 bases lay in between. CDR3 length: 16 residues. Germline V gene data show CDR1 as SEHNR and CDR2 as FQNEAQ (reference sequence). CDR3 region: CASSSNSPGTSQPQHF. The CDR3 DNA reads TGTGCCAGCAGCTCTAACAGCCCTGGGACGAGTCAGCCCCAGCATTTT. The variable domain in full, with the rest retrieved from reference TRBV7-9 and TRBJ1-5, is DTGVSQNPRHKITKRGQNVTFRCDPISEHNRLYWYRQTLGQGPEFLTYFQNEAQLEKSRLLSDRFSAERPKGSFSTLEIQRTEQGDSAMYLCASSSNSPGTSQPQHFGDGTRLSIL.

A note on this clone: Other DNA sequences from this sample encode an identical CDR3 as well. The chain couples TRBV27 to TRBJ2-7; 7 bases agree with TRBD1. Germline values: CDR1 MNHEY, CDR2 SMNVEV (reference sequence). The CDR3 spans 14 residues. Trimming took 4 bases from V and 3 from J; bases not matched to a gene: 6. The CDR3 DNA reads TGTGCCAGCAGTTACAGGGGCCCGGGCTACGAGCAGTACTTC. Its protein product is CASSYRGPGYEQYF.

This chain uses TRBV25-1 with TRBJ2-5, with D maybe TRBD2 (5 bases). V dropped 4 bases and J dropped 5 bases, with 20 bases sitting between them. CDR3 length: 16 amino acids. CDR1 and CDR2 from the germline V gene are MGHDK and SYGVNS. The CDR3 bases are TGTGCCAGCAGTGGTCGATTCTGGACTCCCGGGGAGACCCAGTACTTC. Amino acid sequence: CASSGRFWTPGETQYF.

The chain couples TRBV19 to TRBJ2-7; 8 nucleotides match TRBD1. Germline CDR1 is LNHDA and CDR2 is SQIVND (reference sequence). The V and J ends lost 2 bases and 3 bases, in that order; junction bases with no gene match: 6. The CDR3 covers 15 residues. The DNA for the CDR3 is TGTGCCAGTAGTATATCTGGGACAGGAATCTACGAGCAGTACTTC. This encodes CASSISGTGIYEQYF.

This clone came up once. The rearrangement uses TRBV6-6 and TRBJ2-7, with 8 bases matching TRBD2. The length of the CDR3 is 14 residues. With V trimmed by 2 bases and J by 4 bases, 4 bases remained unmatched. Germline V lookup: CDR1 MNHNY, CDR2 SVGAGI (reference sequence). The CDR3 region is CASSYTGTSYEQYF. The CDR3 bases are TGTGCCAGCAGTTACACCGGGACTAGTTACGAGCAGTACTTC.

The V and J genes are TRBV4-2 and TRBJ1-4, with D possibly TRBD1 on 6 matching bases. Trimming pared 6 bases from V and 4 bases from J, leaving 21 bases between. Germline CDR1 LGHNA, CDR2 YNFKEQ. The CDR3 runs 17 residues. The CDR3 sequence is CASSQNPGGHVNEKLFF. CDR3 in DNA: TGTGCCAGCAGTCAAAATCCGGGGGGGCACGTTAATGAAAAACTGTTTTTT.

This clone was seen a single time. V gene TRBV4-2 combines with J gene TRBJ2-5; 9 positions agree with TRBD1. V trimming: 1 base; J trimming: 5 bases; junction bases outside the gene matches: 5. Germline V CDR1 and CDR2: LGHNA, YNFKEQ. The CDR3 loop spans 15 amino acids. The CDR3 protein is CASSQVQGALETQYF. The CDR3 region has the DNA TGTGCCAGCAGCCAAGTACAGGGGGCTCTGGAGACCCAGTACTTC.